This TCR beta chain was sequenced for a study of T cell clones after liver transplantation. Study-level information: A pre-transplant mixed lymphocyte reaction with TCRbeta sequencing defined graft-donor-reactive clones followed in post-transplant blood. At least one year of complete immunosuppression withdrawal without enzymes over twice normal defined tolerance. Draws occurred before transplant, before withdrawal, and after complete or failed withdrawal. Study-level findings and limits: Post-transplant time points were not standardized, so conclusions are preliminary.

Some clones are missing from TCRdb's copy, which holds only in-frame ones; the method was immunoSEQ multiplex PCR. The sample lists tens of thousands of clones, 70% to 90% occurring once. Remarks on this clone: Its target is not known.

The ends were cut back, 4 bases at V and 5 bases at J, with 6 bases in the middle. Germline V gene lookup returns CDR1 SQVTM and CDR2 ANQGSEA. CDR3 length: 11 amino acids. The sequenced sample was CD4+ T cells from blood, obtained at the 22-month timepoint. The source is a human patient who received a liver transplant. The graft donor may account for some of the T cells. This chain joins TRBV29-1 and TRBJ2-1; D remains ambiguous. CDR3 DNA: TGCAGCGTTGGCAGAAACAATGAGCAGTTCTTC. Translation gives CSVGRNNEQFF.